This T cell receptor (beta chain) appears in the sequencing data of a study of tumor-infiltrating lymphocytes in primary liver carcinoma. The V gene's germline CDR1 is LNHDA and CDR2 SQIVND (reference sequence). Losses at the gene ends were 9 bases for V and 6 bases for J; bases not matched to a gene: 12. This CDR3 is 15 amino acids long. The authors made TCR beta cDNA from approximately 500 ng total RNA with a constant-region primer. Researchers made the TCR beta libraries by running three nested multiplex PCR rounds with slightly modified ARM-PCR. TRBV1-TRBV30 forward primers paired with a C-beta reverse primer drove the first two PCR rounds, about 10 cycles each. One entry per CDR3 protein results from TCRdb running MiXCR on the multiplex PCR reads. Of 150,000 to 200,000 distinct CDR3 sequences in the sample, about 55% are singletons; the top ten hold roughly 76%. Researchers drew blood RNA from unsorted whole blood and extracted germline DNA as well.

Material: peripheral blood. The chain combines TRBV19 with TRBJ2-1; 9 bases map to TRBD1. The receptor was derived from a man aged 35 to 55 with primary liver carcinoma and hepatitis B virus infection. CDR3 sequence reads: CASSNPGTGFNEQFF. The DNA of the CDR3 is TGTGCCAGCTCTAATCCCGGGACAGGGTTCAATGAGCAGTTCTTC.